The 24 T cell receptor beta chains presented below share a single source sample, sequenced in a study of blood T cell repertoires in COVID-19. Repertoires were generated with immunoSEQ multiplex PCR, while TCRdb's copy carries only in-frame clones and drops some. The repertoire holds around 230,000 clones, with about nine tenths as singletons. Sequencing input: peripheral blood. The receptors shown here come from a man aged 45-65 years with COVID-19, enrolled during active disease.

The DNA of the CDR3 is TGTGCCAGCAGCACAAACAGGGGGGATAATTCACCCCTCCACTTT. Translation gives CASSTNRGDNSPLHF. J is TRBJ1-6 and V is TRBV27; 8 positions match TRBD1. The germline V gene has CDR1 MNHEY and CDR2 SMNVEV (reference sequence). This CDR3 is built from 15 residues. V dropped 6 bases and J dropped 5; count of bases not matched to a gene: 6.

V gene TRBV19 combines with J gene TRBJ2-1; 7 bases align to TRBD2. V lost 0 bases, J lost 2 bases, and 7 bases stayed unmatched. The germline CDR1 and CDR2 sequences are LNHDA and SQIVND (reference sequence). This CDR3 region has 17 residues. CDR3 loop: CASSIEMGLPTYNEQFF. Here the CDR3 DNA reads TGTGCCAGTAGTATAGAAATGGGACTACCCACCTACAATGAGCAGTTCTTC.

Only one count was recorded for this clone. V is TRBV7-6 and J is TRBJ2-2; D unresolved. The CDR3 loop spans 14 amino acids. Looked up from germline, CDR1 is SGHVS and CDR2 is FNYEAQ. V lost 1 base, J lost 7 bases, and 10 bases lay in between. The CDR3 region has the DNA TGTGCCAGCAGCTTAGGCGAGTATCACGGGGAGCTGTTTTTT. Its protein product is CASSLGEYHGELFF. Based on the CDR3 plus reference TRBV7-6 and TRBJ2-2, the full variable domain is GAGVSQSPRYKVTKRGQDVALRCDPISGHVSLYWYRQALGQGPEFLTYFNYEAQQDKSGLPNDRFSAERPEGSISTLTIQRTEQRDSAMYRCASSLGEYHGELFFGEGSRLTVL.

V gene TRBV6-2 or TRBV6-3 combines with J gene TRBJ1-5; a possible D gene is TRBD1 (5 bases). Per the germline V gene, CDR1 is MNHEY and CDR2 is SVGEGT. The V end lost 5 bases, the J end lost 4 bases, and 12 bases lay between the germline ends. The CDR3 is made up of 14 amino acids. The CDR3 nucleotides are TGTGCCAGCAGTCCGGGGGGGTATAATCAGCCCCAGCATTTT. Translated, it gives CASSPGGYNQPQHF.

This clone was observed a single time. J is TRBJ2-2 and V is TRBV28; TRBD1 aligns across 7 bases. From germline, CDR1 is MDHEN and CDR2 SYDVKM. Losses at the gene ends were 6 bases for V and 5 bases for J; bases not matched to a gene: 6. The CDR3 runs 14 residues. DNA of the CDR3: TGTGCCAGCAGAACCGGGACAGTAACCGGGGAGCTGTTTTTT. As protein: CASRTGTVTGELFF.

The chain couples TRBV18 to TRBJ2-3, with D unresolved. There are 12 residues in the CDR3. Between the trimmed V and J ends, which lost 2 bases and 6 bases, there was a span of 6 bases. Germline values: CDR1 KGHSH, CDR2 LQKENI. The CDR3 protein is CASSPVGDTQYF. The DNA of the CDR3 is TGTGCCAGCTCACCAGTGGGCGATACGCAGTATTTT. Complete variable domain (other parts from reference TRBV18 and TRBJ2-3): NAGVMQNPRHLVRRRGQEARLRCSPMKGHSHVYWYRQLPEEGLKFMVYLQKENIIDESGMPKERFSAEFPKEGPSILRIQQVVRGDSAAYFCASSPVGDTQYFGPGTRLTVL.

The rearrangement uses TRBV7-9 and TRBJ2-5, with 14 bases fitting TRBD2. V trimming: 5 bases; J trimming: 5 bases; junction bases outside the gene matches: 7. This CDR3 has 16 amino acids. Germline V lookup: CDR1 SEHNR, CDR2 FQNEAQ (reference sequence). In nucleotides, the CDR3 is TGTGCCAGCAGCCCGGGGGGACTAGCGGGAGTCGAGACCCAGTACTTC. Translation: CASSPGGLAGVETQYF. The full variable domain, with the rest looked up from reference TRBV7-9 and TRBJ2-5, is DTGVSQNPRHKITKRGQNVTFRCDPISEHNRLYWYRQTLGQGPEFLTYFQNEAQLEKSRLLSDRFSAERPKGSFSTLEIQRTEQGDSAMYLCASSPGGLAGVETQYFGPGTRLLVL.

This chain's CDR3 is CASCNGNSGNTIYF. The CDR3 coding sequence is TGTGCCAGTTGCAACGGGAACTCTGGAAACACCATATATTTT. This chain connects TRBV19 to TRBJ1-3; no clear D gene. CDR1 LNHDA and CDR2 SQIVND come from the germline V gene (reference sequence). The CDR3 has 14 residues. The germline V and J ends were trimmed by 8 bases and 0 bases, with 11 bases remaining between them.

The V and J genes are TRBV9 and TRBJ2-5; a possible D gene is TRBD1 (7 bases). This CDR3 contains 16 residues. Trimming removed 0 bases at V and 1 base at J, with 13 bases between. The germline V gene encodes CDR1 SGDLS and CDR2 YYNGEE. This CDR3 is CASSVGGGTVQETQYF. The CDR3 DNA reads TGTGCCAGCAGCGTAGGAGGAGGGACAGTCCAAGAGACCCAGTACTTC.

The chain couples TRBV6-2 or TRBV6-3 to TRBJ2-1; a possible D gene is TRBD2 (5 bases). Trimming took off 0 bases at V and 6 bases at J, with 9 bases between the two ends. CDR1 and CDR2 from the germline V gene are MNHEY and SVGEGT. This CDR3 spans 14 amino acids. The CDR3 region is CASSYSRTSNEQFF. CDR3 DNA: TGTGCCAGCAGTTACTCGCGGACTTCCAATGAGCAGTTCTTC.

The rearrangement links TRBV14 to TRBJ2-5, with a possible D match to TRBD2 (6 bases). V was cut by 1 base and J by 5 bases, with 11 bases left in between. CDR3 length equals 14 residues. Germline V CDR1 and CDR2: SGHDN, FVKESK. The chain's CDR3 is CASSQGRDLETQYF. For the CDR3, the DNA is TGTGCCAGCAGCCAAGGGCGGGATTTGGAGACCCAGTACTTC.

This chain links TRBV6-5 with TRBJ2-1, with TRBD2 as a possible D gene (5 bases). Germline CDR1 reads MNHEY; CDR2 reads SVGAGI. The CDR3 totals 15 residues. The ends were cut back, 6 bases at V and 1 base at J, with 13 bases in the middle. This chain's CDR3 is CASSKRTLSYNEQFF. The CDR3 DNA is TGTGCCAGCAGCAAAAGGACTCTATCCTACAATGAGCAGTTCTTC.

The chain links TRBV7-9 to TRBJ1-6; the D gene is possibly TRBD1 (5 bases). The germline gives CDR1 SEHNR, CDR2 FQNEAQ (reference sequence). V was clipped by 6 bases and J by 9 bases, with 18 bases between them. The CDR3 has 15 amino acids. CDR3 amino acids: CASRGEAGRGSPLHF. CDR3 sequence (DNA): TGTGCCAGCAGGGGGGAGGCAGGGCGCGGTTCACCCCTCCACTTT. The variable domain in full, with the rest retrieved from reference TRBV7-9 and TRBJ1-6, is DTGVSQNPRHKITKRGQNVTFRCDPISEHNRLYWYRQTLGQGPEFLTYFQNEAQLEKSRLLSDRFSAERPKGSFSTLEIQRTEQGDSAMYLCASRGEAGRGSPLHFGNGTRLTVT.

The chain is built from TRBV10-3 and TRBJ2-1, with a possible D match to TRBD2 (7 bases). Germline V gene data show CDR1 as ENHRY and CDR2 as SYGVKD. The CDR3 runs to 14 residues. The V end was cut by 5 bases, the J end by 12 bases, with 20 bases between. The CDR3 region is CAISTAGQTRGQFF. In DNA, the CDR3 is TGTGCCATCAGTACAGCGGGACAAACCCGTGGGCAGTTCTTC.

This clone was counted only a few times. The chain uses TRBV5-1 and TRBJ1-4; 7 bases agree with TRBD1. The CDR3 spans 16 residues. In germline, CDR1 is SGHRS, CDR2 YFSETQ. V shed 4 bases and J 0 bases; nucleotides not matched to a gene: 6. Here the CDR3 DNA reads TGCGCCAGCAGCGTGGGACAGACTGCAACTAATGAAAAACTGTTTTTT. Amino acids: CASSVGQTATNEKLFF.

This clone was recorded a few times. The CDR3 sequence: CASSSPGQKAYEQYF. In DNA form, the CDR3 reads TGTGCCAGCAGCTCCCCGGGACAGAAAGCCTACGAGCAGTACTTC. This chain connects TRBV11-2 to TRBJ2-7; TRBD1 aligns across 7 bases. CDR3 length: 15 amino acids. Unmatched junction bases numbered 8, after V lost 4 bases and J lost 2 bases. The V gene's germline CDR1 is SGHAT and CDR2 FQNNGV. Full variable domain (remainder filled in from reference TRBV11-2 and TRBJ2-7): EAGVAQSPRYKIIEKRQSVAFWCNPISGHATLYWYQQILGQGPKLLIQFQNNGVVDDSQLPKDRFSAERLKGVDSTLKIQPAKLEDSAVYLCASSSPGQKAYEQYFGPGTRLTVT.

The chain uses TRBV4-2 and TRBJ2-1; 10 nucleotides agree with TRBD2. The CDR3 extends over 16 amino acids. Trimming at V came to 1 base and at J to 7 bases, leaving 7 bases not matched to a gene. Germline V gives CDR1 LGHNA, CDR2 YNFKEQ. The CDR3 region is CASSQALAGVGNEQFF. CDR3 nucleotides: TGTGCCAGCAGCCAAGCGCTAGCGGGAGTGGGGAATGAGCAGTTCTTC.

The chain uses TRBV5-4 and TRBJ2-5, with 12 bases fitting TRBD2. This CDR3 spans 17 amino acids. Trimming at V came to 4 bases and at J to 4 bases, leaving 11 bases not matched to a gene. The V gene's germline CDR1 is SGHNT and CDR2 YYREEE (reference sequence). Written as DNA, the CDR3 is TGTGCCAGCAGCCGAACTAGCGGGGGGCCCAGGGGAGAGACCCAGTACTTC. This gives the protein CASSRTSGGPRGETQYF.

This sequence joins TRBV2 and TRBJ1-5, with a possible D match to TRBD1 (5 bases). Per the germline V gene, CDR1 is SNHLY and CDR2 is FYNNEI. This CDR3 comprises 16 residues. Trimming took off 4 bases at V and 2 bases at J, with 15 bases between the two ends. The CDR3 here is CASSAGQGLRNQPQHF. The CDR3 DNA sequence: TGTGCCAGCAGTGCAGGCCAGGGTCTTCGCAATCAGCCCCAGCATTTT. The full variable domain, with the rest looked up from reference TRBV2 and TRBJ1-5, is EPEVTQTPSHQVTQMGQEVILRCVPISNHLYFYWYRQILGQKVEFLVSFYNNEISEKSEIFDDQFSVERPDGSNFTLKIRSTKLEDSAMYFCASSAGQGLRNQPQHFGDGTRLSIL.

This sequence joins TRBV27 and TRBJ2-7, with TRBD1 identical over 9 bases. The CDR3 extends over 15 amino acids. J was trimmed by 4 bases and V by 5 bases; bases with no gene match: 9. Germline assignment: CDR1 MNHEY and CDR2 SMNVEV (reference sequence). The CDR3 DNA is TGTGCCAGCAGTGCCAGGACAGGGGATCTGTACGAGCAGTACTTC. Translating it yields CASSARTGDLYEQYF.

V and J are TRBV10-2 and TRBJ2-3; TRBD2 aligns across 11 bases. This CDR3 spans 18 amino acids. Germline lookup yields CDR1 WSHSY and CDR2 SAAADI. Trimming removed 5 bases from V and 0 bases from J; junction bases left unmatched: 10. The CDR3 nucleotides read TGCGCCAGCAGTACCGGGACTAGCGGTACCACTAGCACAGATACGCAGTATTTT. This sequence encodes CASSTGTSGTTSTDTQYF.

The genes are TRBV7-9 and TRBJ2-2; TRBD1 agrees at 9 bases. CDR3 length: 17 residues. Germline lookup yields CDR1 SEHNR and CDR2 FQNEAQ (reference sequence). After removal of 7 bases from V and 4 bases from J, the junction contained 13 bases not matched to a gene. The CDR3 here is CASTKRGGTGPTGELFF. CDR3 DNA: TGTGCCAGCACCAAAAGGGGGGGGACAGGGCCCACCGGGGAGCTGTTTTTT.

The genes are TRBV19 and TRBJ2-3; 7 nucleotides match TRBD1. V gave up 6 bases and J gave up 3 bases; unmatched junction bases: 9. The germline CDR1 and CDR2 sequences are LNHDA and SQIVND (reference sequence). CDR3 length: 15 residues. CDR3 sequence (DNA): TGTGCCAGTAGATTGACAGGGACATCTACAGATACGCAGTATTTT. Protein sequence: CASRLTGTSTDTQYF.

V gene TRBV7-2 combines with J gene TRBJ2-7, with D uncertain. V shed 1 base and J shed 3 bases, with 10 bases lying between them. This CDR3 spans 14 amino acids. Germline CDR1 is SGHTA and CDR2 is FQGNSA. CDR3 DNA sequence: TGTGCCAGCAGCTTAGTCGCGAGATTCTACGAGCAGTACTTC. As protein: CASSLVARFYEQYF. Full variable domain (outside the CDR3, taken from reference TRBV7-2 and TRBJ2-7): GAGVSQSPSNKVTEKGKDVELRCDPISGHTALYWYRQSLGQGLEFLIYFQGNSAPDKSGLPSDRFSAERTGGSVSTLTIQRTQQEDSAVYLCASSLVARFYEQYFGPGTRLTVT.